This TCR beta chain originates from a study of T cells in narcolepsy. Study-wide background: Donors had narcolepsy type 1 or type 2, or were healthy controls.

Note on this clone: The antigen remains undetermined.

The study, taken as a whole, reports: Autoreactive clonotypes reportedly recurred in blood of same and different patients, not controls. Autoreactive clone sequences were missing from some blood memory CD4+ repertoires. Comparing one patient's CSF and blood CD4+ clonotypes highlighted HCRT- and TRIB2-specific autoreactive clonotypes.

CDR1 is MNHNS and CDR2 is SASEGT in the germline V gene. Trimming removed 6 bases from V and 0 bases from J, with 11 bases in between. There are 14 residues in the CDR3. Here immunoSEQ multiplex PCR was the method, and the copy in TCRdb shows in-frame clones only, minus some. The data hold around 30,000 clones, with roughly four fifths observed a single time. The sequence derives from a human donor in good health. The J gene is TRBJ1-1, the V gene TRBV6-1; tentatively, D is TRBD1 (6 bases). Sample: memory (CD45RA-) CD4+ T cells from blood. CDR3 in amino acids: CASRRTDMNTEAFF. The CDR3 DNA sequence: TGTGCCAGCAGGAGGACAGACATGAACACTGAAGCTTTCTTT.